This passage covers 11 T cell receptor beta chains from one sample sequenced in a study of beta chain features in type 1 diabetes. Antigens of these TCRs are unknown. Broader study findings: Moderately but significantly shorter TCRB CDR3s were found in Type 1 diabetes patients in all four CD4+ subsets.

Reverse transcription of all isolated RNA meant that expressed TCRB transcripts were sequenced. Sequencing was performed with immunoSEQ multiplex PCR; in TCRdb, only in-frame clones are kept and a portion is missing. The sample shows 640,000 or so clones, 11% to 15% of them seen only once. The sequenced sample consisted of naive CD4+ T cells from blood. The receptors originated from a man younger than 35 with type 1 diabetes.

The chain carries TRBV2 and TRBJ1-5; D unresolved. CDR1 and CDR2 (germline): SNHLY, FYNNEI. This CDR3 is built from 14 residues. Between the trimmed V and J ends, which lost 0 bases and 3 bases, there was a span of 6 bases. In DNA, the CDR3 is TGTGCCAGCAGTGAAGCTGACCTCAATCAGCCCCAGCATTTT. Translating gives CASSEADLNQPQHF.

In its sample, this clone was seen a few times. The chain links TRBV30 to TRBJ1-3; no clear D gene. Per the germline V gene, CDR1 is GTSNPN and CDR2 is SVGIG (reference sequence). CDR3 length equals 13 residues. V lost 4 bases and J lost 2, with 9 bases in between. CDR3 nucleotide sequence: TGTGCCTGGAATCTGGGAGCTGGAAACACCATATATTTT. Protein: CAWNLGAGNTIYF.

The rearrangement uses TRBV4-3 and TRBJ1-6; no clear D gene. Trimming cost V 0 bases and J 9 bases, with 6 bases left between them. This CDR3 has 13 amino acids. The V gene's germline CDR1 is LGHNA and CDR2 YSLEER. DNA of the CDR3: TGCGCCAGCAGCCAAGAATCCACTTCACCCCTCCACTTT. Protein sequence: CASSQESTSPLHF.

The chain employs TRBV6-1 and TRBJ2-7; possible D gene TRBD2, 5 bases. This CDR3 spans 12 amino acids. Germline V gives CDR1 MNHNS, CDR2 SASEGT. V was clipped by 8 bases and J by 1 base, with 9 bases between them. CDR3 region: CASGRTSYEQYF. The DNA of the CDR3 is TGTGCCAGCGGCAGGACTTCCTACGAGCAGTACTTC.

CDR3 coding DNA: TGTGCCACCGGGGATAGCAATCAGCCCCAGCATTTT. This gives the protein CATGDSNQPQHF. J is TRBJ1-5 and V is TRBV6-5; the D is unclear. The CDR3 loop spans 12 amino acids. Trimming removed 10 bases at V and 0 bases at J, with 7 bases between. CDR1 and CDR2 (germline): MNHEY, SVGAGI.

This clone showed up just a few times. The V call is TRBV9, the J call TRBJ1-1, with 7 bases identical to TRBD1. V dropped 4 bases and J dropped 1; count of bases not matched to a gene: 7. Germline V gives CDR1 SGDLS, CDR2 YYNGEE. The CDR3 covers 15 residues. CDR3 residues: CASSSRTGGNTEAFF. The CDR3 DNA reads TGTGCCAGCAGCTCGAGGACAGGAGGGAACACTGAAGCTTTCTTT. Supplemented by reference TRBV9 and TRBJ1-1, the full variable domain reads DSGVTQTPKHLITATGQRVTLRCSPRSGDLSVYWYQQSLDQGLQFLIQYYNGEERAKGNILERFSAQQFPDLHSELNLSSLELGDSALYFCASSSRTGGNTEAFFGQGTRLTVV.

The rearrangement uses TRBV11-2 and TRBJ2-1; 9 nucleotides line up with TRBD2. CDR3 length: 15 amino acids. J gave up 7 bases and V 6 bases, and 10 bases lay outside the gene matches. Germline assignment: CDR1 SGHAT and CDR2 FQNNGV. CDR3 nucleotide sequence: TGTGCCAGCAGGGGACTTAGCGGGAGAGGTAATGAGCAGTTCTTC. Translating it yields CASRGLSGRGNEQFF.

This clone was counted only a few times. The chain is built from TRBV2 and TRBJ2-5; D may be TRBD1 (6 bases). CDR1 is SNHLY and CDR2 is FYNNEI in the germline V gene. V gave up 2 bases and J gave up 13 bases, with 20 bases separating them. This CDR3 is 14 amino acids long. The CDR3 spells CASSEQGTSGLPYF. The CDR3 DNA reads TGTGCCAGCAGTGAACAGGGGACCTCTGGTCTTCCGTACTTC. Supplemented by reference TRBV2 and TRBJ2-5, the full variable domain reads EPEVTQTPSHQVTQMGQEVILRCVPISNHLYFYWYRQILGQKVEFLVSFYNNEISEKSEIFDDQFSVERPDGSNFTLKIRSTKLEDSAMYFCASSEQGTSGLPYFGPGTRLLVL.

This clone turned up a few times. The CDR3 spells CAWSVRPTGGWFF. The CDR3 nucleotides are TGTGCCTGGAGTGTAAGACCCACAGGGGGATGGTTCTTC. The V call is TRBV30, the J call TRBJ2-1; TRBD1 agrees at 8 bases. Trimming at V came to 0 bases and at J to 15 bases, leaving 10 bases not matched to a gene. Germline CDR1 and CDR2: GTSNPN and SVGIG (reference sequence). This CDR3 is 13 amino acids long.

This chain joins TRBV7-2 and TRBJ1-5; D gene unclear. The CDR3 runs to 15 residues. Trimming cost V 2 bases and J 2 bases, with 10 bases left between them. The germline gives CDR1 SGHTA, CDR2 FQGNSA. The CDR3 protein is CASSLTVPGNQPQHF. The CDR3 bases are TGTGCCAGCAGCTTAACGGTGCCAGGCAATCAGCCCCAGCATTTT.

In its sample, this clone was seen a few times. The J gene is TRBJ2-2, the V gene TRBV7-2, with D maybe TRBD1 (5 bases). V lost 2 bases to trimming and J lost 5 bases, with 12 bases between them. Germline V CDR1 and CDR2: SGHTA, FQGNSA. The CDR3 covers 15 residues. CDR3 residues: CASSLYVGPTGELFF. CDR3 in DNA: TGTGCCAGCAGCTTATATGTGGGGCCAACCGGGGAGCTGTTTTTT.